The 18 T cell receptor beta chains reported below all come from one sample, sequenced in a study of T cells in Graves' hyperthyroidism and ophthalmopathy. Amplified regions were TCR beta CDR3 sequences from RNA transcripts. In the first-round RT-PCR of the TCR CDR3, the HTBI primer set was used. MiXCR, run by TCRdb on the multiplex PCR reads, gives a single entry per CDR3 protein. The table lists a few hundred thousand distinct CDR3 sequences, roughly 15% of them singletons. Sequences were obtained from blood. The source of these receptors is a woman aged 40 to 49 with Graves' ophthalmopathy.

This clonotype was counted many times. CDR3 amino acids: CASRTGPHSNQPQHF. For the CDR3, the DNA is TGTGCCAGCAGAACCGGCCCCCATAGCAATCAGCCCCAGCATTTT. V and J are TRBV6-1 and TRBJ1-5; D unresolved. The V end lost 6 bases, the J end lost 0 bases, and 12 bases lay between the germline ends. The CDR3 has 15 amino acids. Germline CDR1 and CDR2: MNHNS and SASEGT.

The chain carries TRBV30 and TRBJ1-1; no reliable D call. The CDR3 has 13 residues. Trimming removed 1 base from V and 1 base from J, with 7 bases in between. Germline CDR1 and CDR2: GTSNPN and SVGIG (reference sequence). DNA of the CDR3: TGTGCCTGGAGTGGAATACCGAACACTGAAGCTTTCTTT. It specifies CAWSGIPNTEAFF.

This clonotype was seen only a few times. The J gene is TRBJ1-2, the V gene TRBV5-1, with D perhaps TRBD1 (5 bases). Germline values: CDR1 SGHRS, CDR2 YFSETQ. Trimming took off 4 bases at V and 3 bases at J, with 13 bases between the two ends. There are 14 residues in the CDR3. The CDR3 DNA reads as TGCGCCAGCAGCGTCTCAGGGATGGACTATGGCTACACCTTC. It yields the protein CASSVSGMDYGYTF.

This clonotype was counted at least ten times. The chain combines TRBV13 with TRBJ2-7; D may be TRBD1 or TRBD2 (5 bases each). The V gene lost 5 bases and the J gene lost 4 bases, with 12 bases spanning the gap. The CDR3 is 13 residues long. Germline V lookup: CDR1 PRHDT, CDR2 FYEKMQ (reference sequence). The CDR3 sequence is CASSPWGLYEQYF. The DNA for the CDR3 is TGTGCCAGCAGCCCATGGGGGTTATACGAGCAGTACTTC.

This clonotype occurred many times. The V gene is TRBV2, the J gene TRBJ1-1; D may be TRBD1 (6 bases). Germline values: CDR1 SNHLY, CDR2 FYNNEI. There are 13 residues in the CDR3. The V end was cut by 5 bases, the J end by 8 bases, with 15 bases between. The CDR3 loop reads CASSRVGGGEAFF. CDR3 bases: TGTGCCAGCAGTCGAGTGGGGGGCGGCGAAGCTTTCTTT. The entire variable domain, with the rest obtained from reference TRBV2 and TRBJ1-1, is as follows: EPEVTQTPSHQVTQMGQEVILRCVPISNHLYFYWYRQILGQKVEFLVSFYNNEISEKSEIFDDQFSVERPDGSNFTLKIRSTKLEDSAMYFCASSRVGGGEAFFGQGTRLTVV.

The V and J genes are TRBV6-1 and TRBJ1-2, with no clear D. This CDR3 comprises 15 residues. Per germline, CDR1 MNHNS and CDR2 SASEGT. The V end lost 6 bases, the J end lost 0 bases, and 14 bases lay between the germline ends. This chain's CDR3 is CASSESGRTNYGYTF. CDR3 bases: TGTGCCAGCAGCGAATCCGGACGGACTAACTATGGCTACACCTTC.

The table lists this clonotype with many counts. The chain is built from TRBV2 and TRBJ2-1, with D possibly matching TRBD2 (5 bases). Trimming removed 4 bases from V and 3 bases from J, with 13 bases in between. Germline assignment: CDR1 SNHLY and CDR2 FYNNEI. The CDR3 consists of 15 residues. The CDR3 protein is CASSAQRTSYNEQFF. The CDR3 DNA follows: TGTGCCAGCAGTGCGCAGCGGACCAGCTACAATGAGCAGTTCTTC.

This clonotype was counted many times. The rearrangement uses TRBV5-5 and TRBJ2-1, with TRBD2 matching 8 bases. Unmatched junction bases numbered 16, after V lost 4 bases and J lost 10 bases. CDR1 is SGHKS and CDR2 is YYEKEE in the germline V gene (reference sequence). The CDR3 covers 16 residues. CDR3 DNA sequence: TGTGCCAGCAGCCCACAGTTCACGGGGGGGCCGTACGAGCAGTTCTTC. Translated: CASSPQFTGGPYEQFF. Variable domain in full (rest from reference TRBV5-5 and TRBJ2-1): DAGVTQSPTHLIKTRGQQVTLRCSPISGHKSVSWYQQVLGQGPQFIFQYYEKEERGRGNFPDRFSARQFPNYSSELNVNALLLGDSALYLCASSPQFTGGPYEQFFGPGTRLTVL.

The sample holds many counts of this clonotype. This rearrangement joins TRBV29-1 to TRBJ2-7; D is ambiguous. Germline CDR1 and CDR2: SQVTM and ANQGSEA. The CDR3 is 13 amino acids. V was shortened by 6 bases and J by 9 bases, with 21 bases between the two germline ends. As DNA, the CDR3 is TGCAGCGTGCCAGCCCGCGCCGGCCCCAGGCAGTACTTC. Its translation is CSVPARAGPRQYF.

This clonotype was recorded many times. The chain recombines TRBV6-1 with TRBJ2-3, with 10 bases aligning to TRBD1. Per germline, CDR1 MNHNS and CDR2 SASEGT. The CDR3 is made up of 15 amino acids. After removal of 6 bases from V and 6 bases from J, the junction contained 9 bases not matched to a gene. The CDR3 DNA sequence: TGTGCCAGCAGCACGACAGGGGGCGATGCGGATACGCAGTATTTT. This gives the protein CASSTTGGDADTQYF.

The chain recombines TRBV4-1 with TRBJ1-2, with D unresolved. Trimming removed 0 bases from V and 1 base from J, with 12 bases in between. The CDR3 loop spans 16 amino acids. Germline CDR1 MGHRA, CDR2 YSYEKL. For the CDR3, the DNA is TGCGCCAGCAGCCAAGATCGGTTTGGGGATAACTATGGCTACACCTTC. It encodes CASSQDRFGDNYGYTF.

This clonotype was observed at least ten times. The chain couples TRBV20-1 to TRBJ1-2; D unclear. The CDR3 extends over 11 amino acids. Deletions cut 6 bases from V and 3 bases from J, with 8 bases between. Per the germline V gene, CDR1 is DFQATT and CDR2 is SNEGSKA (reference sequence). The CDR3 region is CSALYDYGYTF. Here the CDR3 DNA reads TGCAGTGCCCTCTACGACTATGGCTACACCTTC.

This chain links TRBV10-3 with TRBJ2-3; maybe TRBD2 (5 bases). The CDR3 has 15 residues. Looked up from germline, CDR1 is ENHRY and CDR2 is SYGVKD. V dropped 2 bases and J dropped 4 bases, with 13 bases sitting between them. DNA for the CDR3: TGTGCCATCAGTGAGGGCGGGCAGGTCCCAGATACGCAGTATTTT. Residues: CAISEGGQVPDTQYF.

This clonotype appeared a few times. V gene TRBV10-3 combines with J gene TRBJ2-7; 8 positions agree with TRBD2. CDR1 is ENHRY and CDR2 is SYGVKD in the germline V gene. The CDR3 sequence is 13 residues long. The ends lost 8 bases at V and 2 bases at J; junction bases unmatched: 5. This CDR3 is CAIFRGGPYEQYF. The CDR3 DNA follows: TGTGCCATCTTTCGGGGGGGTCCCTACGAGCAGTACTTC.

The table lists this clonotype with many counts. The V call is TRBV2, the J call TRBJ2-3, with 7 bases fitting TRBD1. There are 14 residues in the CDR3. Per the germline V gene, CDR1 is SNHLY and CDR2 is FYNNEI. The V and J ends lost 6 bases and 2 bases, in that order; junction bases with no gene match: 5. The CDR3 reads CASREDRFTDTQYF. In DNA form, the CDR3 reads TGTGCCAGCAGGGAGGACAGGTTCACAGATACGCAGTATTTT. The entire variable domain, with the rest obtained from reference TRBV2 and TRBJ2-3, is as follows: EPEVTQTPSHQVTQMGQEVILRCVPISNHLYFYWYRQILGQKVEFLVSFYNNEISEKSEIFDDQFSVERPDGSNFTLKIRSTKLEDSAMYFCASREDRFTDTQYFGPGTRLTVL.

This clonotype has at least ten counts. This chain joins TRBV28 and TRBJ2-7; TRBD2 matches at 8 bases. The germline CDR1 and CDR2 sequences are MDHEN and SYDVKM. CDR3 length: 14 amino acids. Losses at the gene ends were 6 bases for V and 5 bases for J; bases not matched to a gene: 9. The CDR3 region has the DNA TGTGCCAGCAGAGCGGGGGAAGGTTCTAACGAGCAGTACTTC. Amino acid sequence: CASRAGEGSNEQYF.

This clonotype was seen repeatedly, ten times or more. This chain links TRBV28 with TRBJ1-5; possibly TRBD1 for D (6 bases). Trimming shortened V by 1 base and J by 7 bases, and 11 bases separated the two germline ends. CDR3 length: 14 amino acids. Germline V gene data show CDR1 as MDHEN and CDR2 as SYDVKM. The chain's CDR3 is CASSLYTGPQPQHF. The CDR3 DNA is TGTGCCAGCAGTTTATACACAGGGCCCCAGCCCCAGCATTTT.

This clonotype has ten or more counts. This chain connects TRBV7-9 to TRBJ2-7, with D perhaps TRBD1 (6 bases). V gave up 6 bases and J gave up 3 bases, with 21 bases separating them. This CDR3 has 16 amino acids. The germline CDR1 and CDR2 sequences are SEHNR and FQNEAQ (reference sequence). In nucleotides, the CDR3 is TGTGCCAGCAGTTCTAGGACAGTCAGGGGTTACTACGAGCAGTACTTC. Its translation: CASSSRTVRGYYEQYF.